The entry that follows covers one T cell receptor (beta chain) sequence. Trimming removed 3 bases from V and 3 bases from J, with 14 bases in between. Looked up from germline, CDR1 is KGHSH and CDR2 is LQKENI. This CDR3 contains 15 residues. The source of the sample is a study of blood T cell repertoires in COVID-19. The assay was immunoSEQ multiplex PCR, and TCRdb's table has in-frame clones only and misses some. The sample comprises 200,000 to 250,000 clones, approximately 80% of which are singletons, and approximately 1.9% rests with the top ten. This sequence was found in a woman over 75 with acute or convalescent COVID-19. This chain connects TRBV18 to TRBJ1-1; perhaps TRBD1 as D (5 bases). Sequenced: peripheral blood. The CDR3 region has the DNA TGTGCCAGCTCACCGCGACAGTTGTCCGACACTGAAGCTTTCTTT. As protein: CASSPRQLSDTEAFF.